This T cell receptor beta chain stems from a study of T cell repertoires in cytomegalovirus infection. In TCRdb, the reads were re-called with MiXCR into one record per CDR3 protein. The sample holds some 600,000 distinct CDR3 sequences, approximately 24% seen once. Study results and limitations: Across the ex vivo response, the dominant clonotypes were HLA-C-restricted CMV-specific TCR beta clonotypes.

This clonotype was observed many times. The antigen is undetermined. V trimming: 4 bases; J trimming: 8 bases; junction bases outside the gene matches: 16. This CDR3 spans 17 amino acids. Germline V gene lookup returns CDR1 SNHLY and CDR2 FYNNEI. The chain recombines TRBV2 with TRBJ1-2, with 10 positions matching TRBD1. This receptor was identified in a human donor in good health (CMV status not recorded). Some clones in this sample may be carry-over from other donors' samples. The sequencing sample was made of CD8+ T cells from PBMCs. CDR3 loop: CASSVAGTGVSLGGYTF. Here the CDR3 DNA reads TGTGCCAGCAGTGTAGCCGGGACAGGGGTTTCTTTGGGCGGCTACACCTTC.